This note documents a single T cell receptor beta chain sequence. Its antigen is unidentified. This entry is derived from a study of T cells expressing NK-cell markers. Per the germline V gene, CDR1 is SQVTM and CDR2 is ANQGSEA. The CDR3 totals 12 residues. Study results and limitations: Each of a handful of donors carried dominant NKG2C+ clonotypes accounting for about 1.0-7.0% of CD8+ T cells.

TCRdb re-called the 5' RACE reads; one entry per CDR3 protein, DNA not given. In all, the sample yields around 470,000 distinct CDR3 sequences. Sequenced: blood T cells: a sorted CD56 or NKG2C T cell subset, CD4+ or CD8+ T cells, or bulk PBMC T cells (not recorded which). The origin of this receptor is a woman aged 45-60 years in good health. The V and J genes are TRBV29-1 and TRBJ2-7; the D gene TCRdb calls, TRBD1, cannot be checked with no DNA. CDR3 residues: CSVGDGLYEQYF.